This T cell receptor (beta chain) was captured in a study of cytomegalovirus exposure and HLA in healthy donors. Study details: The use of the same platform for the roughly 110 validation repertoires and the 550 to 700 first-cohort repertoires was reported by a later analysis.

As to this clone: Its antigen is as yet unknown.

Study-wide results and limits: Listed as cytomegalovirus-associated were 150 or so TCR beta chains. Researchers reported that a few CMV-associated chains were confirmed in vitro as CMV antigen-specific.

The repertoire was sequenced with immunoSEQ multiplex PCR; TCRdb's copy has only in-frame clones and lacks some. This table holds 300,000 to 450,000 clones, roughly 90% found once. The germline V and J ends were trimmed by 2 bases and 5 bases, with 15 bases remaining between them. The CDR3 is 16 residues long. Germline V gene lookup returns CDR1 MNHEY and CDR2 SMNVEV (reference sequence). This chain joins TRBV27 and TRBJ2-2, with a weak D call TRBD1 (6 bases). Sequencing used PBMCs. This sequence originates from a woman between 18 and 29 years old in good health and CMV-seronegative. In DNA, the CDR3 is TGTGCCAGCAGTTTAACTTTACAGGGTGTAACCGGGGAGCTGTTTTTT. Residues: CASSLTLQGVTGELFF.